This T cell receptor beta chain stems from a study of shared clonotypes between healthy human individuals. Overall study results and limits: Collection of samples was limited to blood; tissue repertoires likely differ.

The repertoire was sequenced with immunoSEQ multiplex PCR; TCRdb's copy has only in-frame clones and lacks some. The table records around 95,000 clones, around half of them present only once. As concerns this clone: Its antigen is as yet unknown.

The specimen sequenced was PBMCs. The sequence came from a woman aged 40 to 49 in good health. Some clones in this sample may be carry-over from other donors' samples.

DNA of the CDR3: TGTGCCAGCAGCCTGCGGGGGGACTATAGAACAGATACGCAGTATTTT. Protein product: CASSLRGDYRTDTQYF. The chain couples TRBV4-2 to TRBJ2-3; 8 bases fit TRBD2. V trimming: 4 bases; J trimming: 3 bases; junction bases outside the gene matches: 9. There are 16 residues in the CDR3. CDR1 LGHNA and CDR2 YNFKEQ come from the germline V gene.